The clone carrying this TCR beta chain has ten or more counts. No antigen is known for it. The data were taken from a study of human T cells and chemical hapten exposure. Looking at the study overall: An approximately 2 cm by approximately 2 cm inner upper arm patch received 2% DPC for sensitization. All patients underwent weekly scalp dosing with diphenylcyclopropenone for the full roughly 23-week study. Study conclusions and caveats: Among expanded TCRs, significantly more large CDR3 similarity clusters formed than among controls.

During construction of the library, unique molecular identifiers were attached to individual cDNA molecules for quantitative, reproducible TCR counting. TCRdb recomputed calls from the RACE reads with MiXCR, one row per CDR3 protein. The sample has 50,000 to 75,000 distinct CDR3 sequences; roughly 11% are singletons. V trimming: 6 bases; J trimming: 7 bases; junction bases outside the gene matches: 7. CDR3 size: 12 residues. Germline assignment: CDR1 SQVTM and CDR2 ANQGSEA. The time point denotes: patch test 3, about 24 weeks after DPC sensitization. Treatment noted: therapeutic diphenylcyclopropenone sensitization with weekly scalp DPC.

Source: whole blood, taken in connection with sensitization to the hapten diphenylcyclopropenone (DPC). This TCR derives from a woman in her twenties or thirties with alopecia areata. Some clones in this sample may be carry-over from other donors' samples. This chain uses TRBV29-1 with TRBJ1-2, with 8 bases fitting TRBD1. The CDR3 sequence: CSVAGGAGGYTF. The CDR3 coding sequence is TGCAGCGTCGCAGGGGGCGCGGGTGGCTACACCTTC.